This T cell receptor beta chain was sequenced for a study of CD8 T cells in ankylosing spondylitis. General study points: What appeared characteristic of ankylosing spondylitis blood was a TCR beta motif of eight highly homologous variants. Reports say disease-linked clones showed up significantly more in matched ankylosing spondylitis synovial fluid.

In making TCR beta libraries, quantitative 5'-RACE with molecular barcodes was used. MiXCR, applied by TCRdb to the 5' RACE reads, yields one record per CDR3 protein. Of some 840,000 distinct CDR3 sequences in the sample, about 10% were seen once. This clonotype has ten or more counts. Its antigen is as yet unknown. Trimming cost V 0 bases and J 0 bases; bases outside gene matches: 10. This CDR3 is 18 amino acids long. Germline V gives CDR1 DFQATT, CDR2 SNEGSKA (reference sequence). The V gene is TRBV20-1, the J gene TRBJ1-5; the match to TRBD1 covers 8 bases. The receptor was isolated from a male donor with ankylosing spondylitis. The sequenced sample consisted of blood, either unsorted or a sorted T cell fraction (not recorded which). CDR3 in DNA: TGCAGTGCTAGAGATTGGGCAGGGGGCACCCATAGCAATCAGCCCCAGCATTTT. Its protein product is CSARDWAGGTHSNQPQHF.